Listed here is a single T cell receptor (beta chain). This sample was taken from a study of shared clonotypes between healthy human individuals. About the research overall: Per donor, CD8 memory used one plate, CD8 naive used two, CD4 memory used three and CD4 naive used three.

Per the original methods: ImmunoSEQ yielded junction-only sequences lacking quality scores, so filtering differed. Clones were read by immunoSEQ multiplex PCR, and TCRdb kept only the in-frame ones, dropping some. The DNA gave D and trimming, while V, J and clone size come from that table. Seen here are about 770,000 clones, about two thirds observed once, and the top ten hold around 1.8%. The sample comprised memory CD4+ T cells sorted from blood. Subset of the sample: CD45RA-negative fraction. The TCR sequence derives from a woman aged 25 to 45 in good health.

CDR3 DNA: TGCGCCAGCAGAGCTGCAGGCAACTATGGCTACACCTTC. Translation: CASRAAGNYGYTF. The chain is built from TRBV10-1 and TRBJ1-2, with unresolved D. Trimming stripped 6 bases from V and 2 bases from J, with 10 bases between. Germline V gene sequence: CDR1 WNHNN, CDR2 SYGVQD (reference sequence). The CDR3 consists of 13 residues.